This T cell receptor (beta chain) was captured in a study of T-cell reconstitution after alpha-beta-depleted transplantation in children. Findings of the study overall: Counts and diversity of T cells one year after transplant came mostly from newly produced T cells.

This clonotype appeared a few times. Its antigen is not identified. During its preparation, the TCRbeta library received unique molecular identifiers. TCRdb re-derived calls from the PCR reads in MiXCR, one entry per CDR3 protein. The sample holds 200,000 to 250,000 distinct CDR3 sequences, approximately 8.4% seen once. This CDR3 has 15 residues. V was pared by 7 bases and J by 3 bases, with 19 bases between. Germline CDR1 SNHLY, CDR2 FYNNEI. Sample: PBMCs, mostly from graft donor cells, taken 360 days after TCRalphabeta/CD19-depleted stem cell transplant. This sequence originates from a male patient between 2 and 15 years old who had a stem cell transplant for acute myeloid leukemia, so the T cells may come from the graft donor. This sequence joins TRBV2 and TRBJ2-7; D may correspond to TRBD1 or TRBD2 (5 bases each). The CDR3 loop is CASIVFEGNVYEQYV. The CDR3 DNA sequence: TGTGCCAGCATAGTATTTGAGGGGAACGTCTACGAGCAGTACGTC.